This T cell receptor (beta chain) was profiled in a study of T cell changes during pregnancy in multiple sclerosis. This clone was picked up one time. Sequenced by immunoSEQ multiplex PCR; TCRdb stores in-frame clones only, minus some. The table includes about 110,000 clones, approximately 90% detected once. The length of the CDR3 is 16 residues. From germline, CDR1 is SGHNT and CDR2 YYREEE (reference sequence). With 4 bases removed from V and 1 base from J, the gap between germline ends came to 17 bases. The V gene is TRBV5-4, the J gene TRBJ2-5; D perhaps matches TRBD1 (6 bases). The receptor was derived from a female donor with multiple sclerosis, enrolled in a pregnancy study. The material sequenced was peripheral blood, taken after pregnancy. CDR3 bases: TGTGCCAGCAGCGTTCCGGGACAAAACCTCCAAGAGACCCAGTACTTC. Translation: CASSVPGQNLQETQYF.